A selection of T cell receptor beta chains follows, all from one sample in a study of blood T cell repertoires in COVID-19. Profiled with immunoSEQ multiplex PCR; TCRdb holds only in-frame clones, not every one. The table shows some 300,000 clones, with roughly 87% occurring only once. The sample consisted of PBMCs or T cells enriched from blood (not recorded which). The receptors shown here come from a young woman who had recovered from COVID-19. The conserved cysteine and the conserved F or W are not part of the CDR3 here. Not all rows give a size; the values are once, few, many and, for expanded clones, a class.

j_gene: TRBJ2-2
v_gene: TRBV7-6
abundance: -
CDR3aa: ASSLAPGVVTGELF

j_gene: TRBJ2-2
v_gene: TRBV11-2
abundance: -
CDR3aa: ASSLGDRVTGELF

j_gene: TRBJ1-6
v_gene: TRBV2
abundance: -
CDR3aa: ASSDREDSPLH

j_gene: TRBJ1-3
v_gene: TRBV28
abundance: once
CDR3aa: ASSRAGRGINTIY

j_gene: TRBJ1-6
v_gene: TRBV7-8
abundance: many
CDR3aa: ASSLSGKTNSPLH

j_gene: TRBJ1-2
v_gene: TRBV18
abundance: -
CDR3aa: ASSPKSSGQGAGGYT

j_gene: TRBJ2-5
v_gene: TRBV9
abundance: -
CDR3aa: ASSVGGGDSLETQY

j_gene: TRBJ1-3
v_gene: TRBV3-1/TRBV3-2
abundance: -
CDR3aa: ASSDRQGVDTIY

j_gene: TRBJ2-3
v_gene: TRBV15
abundance: -
CDR3aa: ATSREQRDTQY

j_gene: TRBJ2-7
v_gene: TRBV28
abundance: -
CDR3aa: ASSFILADSYEQY

j_gene: TRBJ2-5
v_gene: TRBV19
abundance: once
CDR3aa: ASRTIAGGETQY

j_gene: TRBJ2-1
v_gene: TRBV7-8
abundance: -
CDR3aa: ASSPRDNYNEQF

j_gene: TRBJ2-5
v_gene: TRBV9
abundance: once
CDR3aa: ASSPLWGGFQETQY

j_gene: TRBJ1-1
v_gene: TRBV5-1
abundance: -
CDR3aa: ASSFEGIYTEAF

j_gene: TRBJ2-7
v_gene: TRBV3-1/TRBV3-2
abundance: -
CDR3aa: ASSRDSSYEQY

j_gene: TRBJ1-1
v_gene: TRBV2
abundance: -
CDR3aa: ASRGADRGPTEAF

j_gene: TRBJ2-7
v_gene: TRBV28
abundance: -
CDR3aa: ASSLLSSYEQY

j_gene: TRBJ1-6
v_gene: TRBV4-1
abundance: once
CDR3aa: ASSRAPGGDPPLH

j_gene: TRBJ1-2
v_gene: TRBV7-2
abundance: -
CDR3aa: ASSLGRNYGYT

j_gene: TRBJ1-1
v_gene: TRBV5-1
abundance: few
CDR3aa: ASSSGQVNSEAF

j_gene: TRBJ2-2
v_gene: TRBV9
abundance: -
CDR3aa: ASSPSGGNTGELF

j_gene: TRBJ1-2
v_gene: TRBV5-4
abundance: -
CDR3aa: ASSTGQGGNYGYT

j_gene: TRBJ2-7
v_gene: TRBV15
abundance: -
CDR3aa: ATSSSGGTGAYEQY

j_gene: TRBJ1-4
v_gene: TRBV7-9
abundance: once
CDR3aa: ASMPSQGNEKLF

j_gene: TRBJ1-3
v_gene: TRBV7-2
abundance: few
CDR3aa: ASSINRGLSGNTIY

j_gene: TRBJ1-4
v_gene: TRBV7-9
abundance: few
CDR3aa: ASSPARATNEKLF

j_gene: TRBJ1-1
v_gene: TRBV2
abundance: few
CDR3aa: ASRERGLGNTEAF

j_gene: TRBJ1-6
v_gene: TRBV19
abundance: once
CDR3aa: ASRGTGGNSPLH

j_gene: TRBJ2-5
v_gene: TRBV2
abundance: -
CDR3aa: ATQGAPQETQY

j_gene: TRBJ1-2
v_gene: TRBV6-1
abundance: -
CDR3aa: ASSDRGVHGYT

j_gene: TRBJ1-2
v_gene: TRBV6-5
abundance: -
CDR3aa: ASRRGGNYGYT

j_gene: TRBJ1-1
v_gene: TRBV19
abundance: -
CDR3aa: ASSIVPGNTEAF

j_gene: TRBJ1-3
v_gene: TRBV2
abundance: -
CDR3aa: ASSETRDSGNTIY

j_gene: TRBJ2-5
v_gene: TRBV3-1/TRBV3-2
abundance: -
CDR3aa: ASSNTPAAGLIQETQY

j_gene: TRBJ1-6
v_gene: TRBV19
abundance: -
CDR3aa: ASTLDRANNSPLH

j_gene: TRBJ2-7
v_gene: TRBV10-2
abundance: -
CDR3aa: ASSGRGYEQY

j_gene: TRBJ1-1
v_gene: TRBV9
abundance: -
CDR3aa: ASSPGTGTMNTEAF

j_gene: TRBJ1-5
v_gene: TRBV29-1
abundance: -
CDR3aa: SVAGTGGNQPQH

j_gene: TRBJ1-5
v_gene: TRBV30
abundance: few
CDR3aa: AWSVGTGAGQPQH

j_gene: TRBJ2-7
v_gene: TRBV3-1/TRBV3-2
abundance: -
CDR3aa: ASSQAPGGPYEQY